This entry lists 15 T cell receptor beta chains sequenced from one sample in a study of T cell responses to AZD1222 COVID-19 vaccine. Here immunoSEQ multiplex PCR was the method, and the copy in TCRdb shows in-frame clones only, minus some. The repertoire consists of around 88,000 clones, with roughly 90% occurring once and the leading ten covering under 6.5%. The sample here was peripheral blood, taken on day 0 of AZD1222 vaccination. The receptors come from an adult in good health.

This clone was observed a few times. This chain links TRBV5-5 with TRBJ2-2, with 9 bases aligning to TRBD1. Germline-derived CDR1 and CDR2 are SGHKS and YYEKEE (reference sequence). The ends lost 6 bases at V and 6 bases at J; junction bases unmatched: 12. CDR3 length: 16 residues. The chain's CDR3 is CASTKQGALGAGELFF. The DNA of the CDR3 is TGTGCCAGCACCAAACAGGGGGCTTTGGGAGCCGGGGAGCTGTTTTTT.

The chain uses TRBV28 and TRBJ1-2; D is possibly TRBD1 (5 bases). Germline V gives CDR1 MDHEN, CDR2 SYDVKM. V lost 4 bases and J 8 bases, leaving 11 bases between the germline ends. The CDR3 consists of 12 residues. The DNA for the CDR3 is TGTGCCAGCAGTTGGGGAGGACAAGGCTACACCTTC. Its translation is CASSWGGQGYTF.

V and J are TRBV5-1 and TRBJ1-4; unclear D gene. Germline CDR1 is SGHRS and CDR2 is YFSETQ. V gave up 0 bases and J gave up 3 bases, with 3 bases separating them. CDR3 size: 13 residues. The CDR3 DNA follows: TGCGCCAGCAGCTTGGAACCTAATGAAAAACTGTTTTTT. It codes for CASSLEPNEKLFF.

The V call is TRBV6-5, the J call TRBJ1-5; tentatively, D is TRBD1 (5 bases). The CDR3 sequence is 13 residues long. The germline CDR1 and CDR2 sequences are MNHEY and SVGAGI. Trimming removed 6 bases from V and 5 bases from J, with 11 bases in between. The CDR3 reads CASRRGFDQPQHF. CDR3 bases: TGTGCCAGCAGAAGGGGATTCGATCAGCCCCAGCATTTT.

The chain is built from TRBV28 and TRBJ2-1; maybe TRBD1 (6 bases). The CDR3 spans 13 residues. The germline V and J ends were trimmed by 4 bases and 4 bases, with 8 bases remaining between them. Germline CDR1 and CDR2: MDHEN and SYDVKM. This CDR3 reads CASSYTGYNEQFF. CDR3 nucleotides: TGTGCCAGCAGTTACACAGGGTACAATGAGCAGTTCTTC.

This chain joins TRBV19 and TRBJ2-3, with D unresolved. V lost 3 bases, J lost 3 bases, and 16 bases lay in between. The CDR3 covers 16 residues. Looked up from germline, CDR1 is LNHDA and CDR2 is SQIVND (reference sequence). The CDR3 protein is CASSIYSTLSTDTQYF. The CDR3 DNA sequence: TGTGCCAGTAGTATTTACAGCACTCTAAGTACAGATACGCAGTATTTT. Filled out from reference TRBV19 and TRBJ2-3, the complete variable domain reads DGGITQSPKYLFRKEGQNVTLSCEQNLNHDAMYWYRQDPGQGLRLIYYSQIVNDFQKGDIAEGYSVSREKKESFPLTVTSAQKNPTAFYLCASSIYSTLSTDTQYFGPGTRLTVL.

The gene calls are TRBV29-1 and TRBJ2-1, with D unclear. The CDR3 runs to 12 residues. Germline-derived CDR1 and CDR2 are SQVTM and ANQGSEA. Between the trimmed V and J ends, which lost 6 bases and 5 bases, there was a span of 11 bases. The CDR3 coding sequence is TGCAGCGTGGGCCGGGCAGACAATGAGCAGTTCTTC. Translation gives CSVGRADNEQFF.

This chain links TRBV10-3 with TRBJ1-1; D is possibly TRBD1 (6 bases). CDR3 length equals 15 residues. Germline values: CDR1 ENHRY, CDR2 SYGVKD. V shed 6 bases and J shed 1 base, with 15 bases lying between them. This CDR3 is CAIRDSRKENTEAFF. The CDR3 DNA is TGTGCCATCAGGGACAGTCGTAAGGAGAACACTGAAGCTTTCTTT.

This chain joins TRBV2 and TRBJ1-2; possibly TRBD1 for D (6 bases). The germline CDR1 and CDR2 sequences are SNHLY and FYNNEI. The CDR3 consists of 14 residues. Trimming stripped 2 bases from V and 3 bases from J, with 10 bases between. The CDR3 reads CASSELQGYYGYTF. The CDR3 nucleotides are TGTGCCAGCAGTGAACTACAGGGCTACTATGGCTACACCTTC.

In the case of this clone: The sample contains more than one DNA sequence encoding this CDR3. The rearrangement joins TRBV7-8 to TRBJ1-2; D gene unclear. Germline V gene lookup returns CDR1 SGHVS and CDR2 FQNEAQ. The CDR3 contains 14 residues. V lost 0 bases and J lost 5, with 10 bases in between. The CDR3 here is CASSLAVGNYGYTF. CDR3 sequence (DNA): TGTGCCAGCAGCTTAGCGGTGGGAAATTATGGCTACACCTTC.

This clone was seen a single time. The chain carries TRBV6-4 and TRBJ2-7, with 9 bases that match TRBD2. V shed 10 bases, J shed 2 bases, and the junction held 15 bases outside the gene matches. In germline, CDR1 is MRHNA, CDR2 SNTAGT. The CDR3 extends over 16 amino acids. CDR3 amino acids: CANSDRAGGRAYEQYF. The CDR3 DNA is TGTGCCAACTCCGACAGAGCGGGCGGGAGGGCCTACGAGCAGTACTTC.

The chain joins TRBV7-3 to TRBJ2-2, with 9 bases identical to TRBD2. This CDR3 has 16 amino acids. Looked up from germline, CDR1 is SGHTA and CDR2 is FQGTGA. V shed 5 bases, J shed 5 bases, and the junction held 9 bases outside the gene matches. This CDR3 reads CASSPAGGSGTGELFF. The CDR3 bases are TGTGCCAGCAGCCCAGCGGGAGGCTCTGGGACCGGGGAGCTGTTTTTT.

The CDR3 region is CASSGSADSYEQYF. In nucleotides, the CDR3 is TGTGCCAGCTCAGGTAGCGCCGACTCCTACGAGCAGTACTTC. The chain is built from TRBV28 and TRBJ2-7; tentative D call: TRBD2 (5 bases). With 8 bases removed from V and 0 bases from J, the gap between germline ends came to 14 bases. The germline V gene has CDR1 MDHEN and CDR2 SYDVKM. This CDR3 has 14 residues.

The gene calls are TRBV19 and TRBJ2-1; 13 bases match TRBD2. Germline CDR1 is LNHDA and CDR2 is SQIVND (reference sequence). The CDR3 length is 18 residues. Trimming took 4 bases from V and 1 from J; bases not matched to a gene: 7. The CDR3 DNA follows: TGTGCCAGTAGTACCGGGACTAGCGGGGCGATTTCCTACAATGAGCAGTTCTTC. Amino acids: CASSTGTSGAISYNEQFF.

This clone was seen once. The chain couples TRBV7-5 to TRBJ1-5; the table names TRBD1, a call not compared with the DNA. TRBV7-5 is labeled a pseudogene. The CDR3 totals 17 residues. Here the CDR3 reads CARSQQGRGESNQPQHF. As DNA, the CDR3 is TGTGCCAGAAGCCAACAGGGAAGGGGTGAAAGCAATCAGCCCCAGCATTTT.